Below, 32 T cell receptor beta chains from the same sample are listed, as sequenced in a study of naive CD8 T cells in extremely preterm neonates. Method: immunoSEQ multiplex PCR; TCRdb's copy keeps in-frame clones and lacks some. The sample includes about 8,000 clones, roughly 97% of them seen just once. The sample was naive CD8+ T cells from blood. Source of these receptors: a human donor in good health.

This chain connects TRBV6-5 to TRBJ1-2; 7 bases are a match to TRBD1. The V and J ends lost 5 bases and 5 bases, in that order; junction bases with no gene match: 11. The CDR3 runs to 15 residues. Germline CDR1 reads MNHEY; CDR2 reads SVGAGI. CDR3 in amino acids: CASSTTGTFNYGYTF. The CDR3 nucleotides are TGTGCCAGCAGTACGACAGGGACCTTCAATTATGGCTACACCTTC.

The V gene is TRBV5-1, the J gene TRBJ2-1; 12 positions agree with TRBD2. This CDR3 region has 15 residues. V dropped 6 bases and J dropped 8; count of bases not matched to a gene: 9. From germline, CDR1 is SGHRS and CDR2 YFSETQ. The CDR3 here is CASIQLAGGRDEQFF. The CDR3 DNA sequence: TGCGCCAGCATCCAACTAGCGGGAGGCCGGGATGAGCAGTTCTTC.

This rearrangement joins TRBV28 to TRBJ1-1; D unclear. CDR1 MDHEN and CDR2 SYDVKM come from the germline V gene. The CDR3 totals 14 residues. The V end lost 3 bases, the J end lost 1 base, and 9 bases lay between the germline ends. The CDR3, as DNA: TGTGCCAGCAGTTTTGTTACAGCGAACACTGAAGCTTTCTTT. It encodes CASSFVTANTEAFF.

This chain connects TRBV20-1 to TRBJ1-1; D ambiguous. This CDR3 is built from 11 residues. The germline CDR1 and CDR2 sequences are DFQATT and SNEGSKA (reference sequence). CDR3 in amino acids: CSLNQNTEAFF. Here the CDR3 DNA reads TGCAGCCTAAACCAGAACACTGAAGCTTTCTTT.

The chain combines TRBV9 with TRBJ1-2; perhaps TRBD1 as D (6 bases). The CDR3 sequence is 13 residues long. Germline V gene sequence: CDR1 SGDLS, CDR2 YYNGEE. Trimming removed 1 base at V and 4 bases at J, with 8 bases between. CDR3 amino acids: CASSVTGLYGYTF. In DNA, the CDR3 is TGTGCCAGCAGCGTAACAGGGCTCTATGGCTACACCTTC.

The chain has TRBV28 and TRBJ1-5, with D hard to call. Looked up from germline, CDR1 is MDHEN and CDR2 is SYDVKM. With 4 bases removed from V and 3 bases from J, the gap between germline ends came to 7 bases. This CDR3 has 13 residues. The CDR3 nucleotides are TGTGCCAGCAGTTCGGGTATCAATCAGCCCCAGCATTTT. It is translated as CASSSGINQPQHF.

The rearrangement uses TRBV9 and TRBJ2-1, with 12 bases lining up with TRBD2. Per germline, CDR1 SGDLS and CDR2 YYNGEE. This CDR3 has 16 residues. V lost 2 bases to trimming and J lost 5 bases; unmatched junction nucleotides: 5. CDR3 protein: CASSVALAGGDNEQFF. DNA of the CDR3: TGTGCCAGCAGCGTCGCCCTAGCGGGAGGGGACAATGAGCAGTTCTTC. Supplemented by reference TRBV9 and TRBJ2-1, the full variable domain reads DSGVTQTPKHLITATGQRVTLRCSPRSGDLSVYWYQQSLDQGLQFLIQYYNGEERAKGNILERFSAQQFPDLHSELNLSSLELGDSALYFCASSVALAGGDNEQFFGPGTRLTVL.

The rearrangement joins TRBV7-9 to TRBJ2-3, with 9 positions matching TRBD2. CDR3 length: 16 residues. CDR1 is SEHNR and CDR2 is FQNEAQ in the germline V gene (reference sequence). V shed 5 bases, J shed 2 bases, and the junction held 8 bases outside the gene matches. The DNA for the CDR3 is TGTGCCAGCAGCAGCTTAGCGGGAGCGAACACAGATACGCAGTATTTT. Translated, it gives CASSSLAGANTDTQYF.

The gene calls are TRBV27 and TRBJ1-2, with 7 bases fitting TRBD1. The CDR3 is 14 residues long. V trimming: 3 bases; J trimming: 4 bases; junction bases outside the gene matches: 5. Germline V gene lookup returns CDR1 MNHEY and CDR2 SMNVEV (reference sequence). The CDR3 region is CASSLTGSFYGYTF. The CDR3 nucleotides read TGTGCCAGCAGTTTGACAGGGTCCTTCTATGGCTACACCTTC.

The V and J genes are TRBV7-8 and TRBJ1-2, with TRBD1 as a possible D gene (6 bases). The CDR3 is made up of 14 amino acids. The ends were cut back, 1 base at V and 6 bases at J, with 12 bases in the middle. Germline CDR1 SGHVS, CDR2 FQNEAQ. CDR3 sequence reads: CASSLGRGSHGYTF. CDR3 nucleotide sequence: TGTGCCAGCAGCTTAGGCAGGGGATCCCATGGCTACACCTTC. Filled out from reference TRBV7-8 and TRBJ1-2, the complete variable domain reads GAGVSQSPRYKVAKRGQDVALRCDPISGHVSLFWYQQALGQGPEFLTYFQNEAQLDKSGLPSDRFFAERPEGSVSTLKIQRTQQEDSAVYLCASSLGRGSHGYTFGSGTRLTVV.

The gene calls are TRBV2 and TRBJ2-3, with 9 bases aligning to TRBD2. Germline trimming cut 6 bases from V and 4 bases from J; bases unmatched to any gene: 5. The CDR3 runs 14 residues. Germline loops: CDR1 SNHLY, CDR2 FYNNEI. The CDR3 region has the DNA TGTGCCAGCAGCCCGGGACTAGCCGCAGATACGCAGTATTTT. This gives the protein CASSPGLAADTQYF. Supplemented by reference TRBV2 and TRBJ2-3, the full variable domain reads EPEVTQTPSHQVTQMGQEVILRCVPISNHLYFYWYRQILGQKVEFLVSFYNNEISEKSEIFDDQFSVERPDGSNFTLKIRSTKLEDSAMYFCASSPGLAADTQYFGPGTRLTVL.

The rearrangement joins TRBV11-2 to TRBJ2-1; possibly TRBD2 for D (5 bases). The CDR3 runs to 14 residues. The V and J ends lost 4 bases and 10 bases respectively, with 17 bases between them. Germline V gene data show CDR1 as SGHAT and CDR2 as FQNNGV. The CDR3 nucleotides read TGTGCCAGCAGCTCCGGCGGGCACCGAGGGGAGCAGTTCTTC. This sequence encodes CASSSGGHRGEQFF.

The gene calls are TRBV27 and TRBJ2-1, with 9 bases identical to TRBD1. Germline loops: CDR1 MNHEY, CDR2 SMNVEV (reference sequence). With V trimmed by 6 bases and J by 9 bases, 3 bases remained unmatched. The CDR3 runs to 12 residues. CDR3 sequence reads: CASRTGGLEQFF. In DNA, the CDR3 is TGTGCCAGCAGGACAGGGGGGCTTGAGCAGTTCTTC.

The J gene is TRBJ2-1, the V gene TRBV19; 7 nucleotides align to TRBD1. Germline V gene data show CDR1 as LNHDA and CDR2 as SQIVND (reference sequence). There are 13 residues in the CDR3. The junction had 5 bases not matched to a gene; V was cut back by 3 bases and J by 9 bases. The CDR3 bases are TGTGCCAGTAGTATTGACAGGGAGAGTGAGCAGTTCTTC. The encoded protein is CASSIDRESEQFF. Looking up the rest from reference TRBV19 and TRBJ2-1 gives the full variable domain: DGGITQSPKYLFRKEGQNVTLSCEQNLNHDAMYWYRQDPGQGLRLIYYSQIVNDFQKGDIAEGYSVSREKKESFPLTVTSAQKNPTAFYLCASSIDRESEQFFGPGTRLTVL.

This clone occurred once. The chain has TRBV7-3 and TRBJ2-1, with unresolved D. Per germline, CDR1 SGHTA and CDR2 FQGTGA. The length of the CDR3 is 11 residues. V was cut by 5 bases and J by 9 bases, with 8 bases left in between. The CDR3 sequence: CASSDSTEQFF. The CDR3 DNA reads as TGTGCCAGCAGCGATAGCACTGAGCAGTTCTTC.

The J gene is TRBJ2-2, the V gene TRBV15; D ambiguous. The CDR3 is made up of 14 amino acids. The ends were cut back, 1 base at V and 3 bases at J, with 6 bases in the middle. Germline V gene sequence: CDR1 LNHNV, CDR2 YYDKDF (reference sequence). The CDR3 loop reads CATSRGQDTGELFF. The CDR3 DNA follows: TGTGCCACCAGCAGAGGTCAGGACACCGGGGAGCTGTTTTTT. The variable domain in full, with the rest retrieved from reference TRBV15 and TRBJ2-2, is DAMVIQNPRYQVTQFGKPVTLSCSQTLNHNVMYWYQQKSSQAPKLLFHYYDKDFNNEADTPDNFQSRRPNTSFCFLDIRSPGLGDTAMYLCATSRGQDTGELFFGEGSRLTVL.

This chain uses TRBV6-6 with TRBJ1-2, with D perhaps matching TRBD1 (5 bases). Germline CDR1 reads MNHNY; CDR2 reads SVGAGI (reference sequence). The CDR3 sequence is 15 residues long. Trimming cost V 0 bases and J 7 bases, with 15 bases left between them. The CDR3 nucleotides read TGTGCCAGCAGTTACTCCCTGGGGGGAATCAGTGGCTACACCTTC. Residues: CASSYSLGGISGYTF.

The gene calls are TRBV25-1 and TRBJ1-2; D is perhaps TRBD1 (6 bases). V was trimmed by 7 bases and J by 0 bases, leaving 12 bases between them. Looked up from germline, CDR1 is MGHDK and CDR2 is SYGVNS. The CDR3 extends over 14 amino acids. As DNA, the CDR3 is TGTGCCAGCATGTCACACAGGGCTAACTATGGCTACACCTTC. Its translation: CASMSHRANYGYTF.

The chain employs TRBV5-6 and TRBJ2-3; 8 nucleotides line up with TRBD2. In germline, CDR1 is SGHDT, CDR2 YYEEEE. Germline trimming cut 1 base from V and 2 bases from J; bases unmatched to any gene: 12. CDR3 size: 18 residues. The CDR3 reads CASSLTSGRYLLTDTQYF. The CDR3 nucleotides read TGTGCCAGCAGCTTGACAAGCGGGAGATATCTTCTCACAGATACGCAGTATTTT. The full variable domain, rest sourced from reference TRBV5-6 and TRBJ2-3, is DAGVTQSPTHLIKTRGQQVTLRCSPKSGHDTVSWYQQALGQGPQFIFQYYEEEERQRGNFPDRFSGHQFPNYSSELNVNALLLGDSALYLCASSLTSGRYLLTDTQYFGPGTRLTVL.

This clone was seen only once. The chain has TRBV7-9 and TRBJ1-1, with D possibly being TRBD1 (6 bases). The CDR3 length is 17 residues. CDR1 SEHNR and CDR2 FQNEAQ come from the germline V gene (reference sequence). The V and J ends lost 0 bases and 0 bases respectively, with 14 bases between them. CDR3 DNA: TGTGCCAGCAGCTTAGCGGGGGGGGCCGGCCTGAACACTGAAGCTTTCTTT. Its translation is CASSLAGGAGLNTEAFF.

The V gene is TRBV15, the J gene TRBJ2-1; 7 bases line up with TRBD1. From germline, CDR1 is LNHNV and CDR2 YYDKDF (reference sequence). CDR3 length: 17 residues. Losses at the gene ends were 2 bases for V and 5 bases for J; bases not matched to a gene: 12. CDR3 region: CATSRPLQGTVNNEQFF. The CDR3 DNA follows: TGTGCCACCAGCAGACCGCTACAGGGGACCGTTAACAATGAGCAGTTCTTC.

V gene TRBV5-6 combines with J gene TRBJ2-7; 7 bases align to TRBD2. This CDR3 region has 12 residues. V lost 4 bases to trimming and J lost 4 bases; unmatched junction nucleotides: 2. Germline CDR1 and CDR2: SGHDT and YYEEEE. CDR3 in DNA: TGTGCCAGCAGCATCGGGGGGTACGAGCAGTACTTC. This translates into CASSIGGYEQYF.

This clone was detected only once. The chain carries TRBV6-5 and TRBJ2-1; 11 bases fit TRBD2. The V segment lost 3 bases and the J segment 7 bases; nucleotides outside the gene matches: 5. This CDR3 region has 15 residues. The germline CDR1 and CDR2 sequences are MNHEY and SVGAGI. CDR3 nucleotide sequence: TGTGCCAGCAGTTATCTTAGCGGGGGGGGGAATGAGCAGTTCTTC. It encodes CASSYLSGGGNEQFF.

V and J are TRBV13 and TRBJ1-1; the D gene is possibly TRBD1 (5 bases). Trimming took 5 bases from V and 1 from J, leaving 17 bases between them. CDR1 PRHDT and CDR2 FYEKMQ come from the germline V gene (reference sequence). The CDR3 extends over 16 amino acids. The CDR3 protein is CASSRLGGAANTEAFF. CDR3 bases: TGTGCCAGCAGCCGACTCGGAGGGGCGGCGAACACTGAAGCTTTCTTT. Together with reference TRBV13 and TRBJ1-1, the CDR3 gives the full variable domain: AAGVIQSPRHLIKEKRETATLKCYPIPRHDTVYWYQQGPGQDPQFLISFYEKMQSDKGSIPDRFSAQQFSDYHSELNMSSLELGDSALYFCASSRLGGAANTEAFFGQGTRLTVV.

The chain joins TRBV7-8 to TRBJ1-1; TRBD1 is a possible D gene (5 bases). Germline V CDR1 and CDR2: SGHVS, FQNEAQ. The V gene lost 7 bases and the J gene lost 5 bases, with 14 bases spanning the gap. CDR3 length equals 13 residues. CDR3 nucleotide sequence: TGTGCCAGCATCCTGGGGGAGGGGACTGAAGCTTTCTTT. As protein: CASILGEGTEAFF. Combining the CDR3 with reference TRBV7-8 and TRBJ1-1 gives the whole variable domain GAGVSQSPRYKVAKRGQDVALRCDPISGHVSLFWYQQALGQGPEFLTYFQNEAQLDKSGLPSDRFFAERPEGSVSTLKIQRTQQEDSAVYLCASILGEGTEAFFGQGTRLTVV.

The rearrangement uses TRBV5-5 and TRBJ1-5; D uncertain. Germline CDR1 reads SGHKS; CDR2 reads YYEKEE (reference sequence). Trimming shortened V by 5 bases and J by 3 bases, and 15 bases separated the two germline ends. The CDR3 consists of 15 residues. The CDR3 here is CASRLGRANNQPQHF. The DNA for the CDR3 is TGTGCCAGCAGACTGGGGAGGGCGAACAATCAGCCCCAGCATTTT.

CDR3 in DNA: TGCGCCAGCAGCTTCGACAGTCCTGGGAATGAAAAACTGTTTTTT. Translated, it gives CASSFDSPGNEKLFF. The rearrangement joins TRBV5-1 to TRBJ1-4; possible D gene TRBD1, 5 bases. Trimming stripped 2 bases from V and 5 bases from J, with 13 bases between. The CDR3 is 15 residues long. Germline V lookup: CDR1 SGHRS, CDR2 YFSETQ.

This chain connects TRBV27 to TRBJ2-7; 7 nucleotides align to TRBD1. Germline CDR1 is MNHEY and CDR2 is SMNVEV (reference sequence). The CDR3 has 15 amino acids. J was trimmed by 2 bases and V by 6 bases; bases with no gene match: 10. CDR3 in amino acids: CASSPGTAGTYEQYF. In nucleotides, the CDR3 is TGTGCCAGCAGCCCTGGGACAGCAGGTACCTACGAGCAGTACTTC.

The chain is built from TRBV28 and TRBJ2-5; D is ambiguous. The CDR3 is made up of 13 amino acids. Germline V lookup: CDR1 MDHEN, CDR2 SYDVKM. The V end was cut by 3 bases, the J end by 4 bases, with 9 bases between. The CDR3 loop reads CASSLSVPETQYF. The CDR3 DNA is TGTGCCAGCAGTTTGTCCGTTCCAGAGACCCAGTACTTC.

The CDR3 sequence: CASSMDSEETQYF. In DNA, the CDR3 is TGTGCCAGTAGTATGGACAGTGAAGAGACCCAGTACTTC. The chain uses TRBV19 and TRBJ2-5; possibly TRBD1 for D (6 bases). Per the germline V gene, CDR1 is LNHDA and CDR2 is SQIVND (reference sequence). The ends were cut back, 3 bases at V and 3 bases at J, with 8 bases in the middle. The CDR3 loop spans 13 amino acids. The full variable domain, in which reference TRBV19 and TRBJ2-5 provide the parts outside the CDR3, is DGGITQSPKYLFRKEGQNVTLSCEQNLNHDAMYWYRQDPGQGLRLIYYSQIVNDFQKGDIAEGYSVSREKKESFPLTVTSAQKNPTAFYLCASSMDSEETQYFGPGTRLLVL.

The V call is TRBV7-9, the J call TRBJ2-7, with a possible D match to TRBD1 (6 bases). Per germline, CDR1 SEHNR and CDR2 FQNEAQ (reference sequence). This CDR3 is 12 amino acids long. The V and J ends lost 8 bases and 6 bases respectively, with 14 bases between them. CDR3 residues: CASSIQGFEQYF. In DNA form, the CDR3 reads TGTGCCAGCTCAATTCAGGGGTTCGAGCAGTACTTC.

This chain links TRBV7-6 with TRBJ1-2; 7 positions agree with TRBD1. CDR1 is SGHVS and CDR2 is FNYEAQ in the germline V gene. This CDR3 has 16 residues. With 1 base clipped from V and 2 bases from J, the junction kept 7 bases outside the gene matches. The CDR3 DNA reads TGTGCCAGCAGCTTAGACCCGGGACAGTGGAACTATGGCTACACCTTC. Translation gives CASSLDPGQWNYGYTF.